The next 17 T cell receptor beta chains were all read from a single sample in a study of Ad26.COV2.S vaccination and SARS-CoV-2 variants. The protocol was immunoSEQ multiplex PCR, while the TCRdb copy is restricted to in-frame clones and leaves out a portion. This sample has fewer than 500,000 clones, with approximately 90% found just once. Treatment indicated: roughly 20 received Ad26.COV2.S at low or high dose, single or two shots; about 5 received placebo; per-sample allocation not given. Repertoires come from day 63 after the first vaccine or placebo injection. The sample here was peripheral blood, taken in a trial of Ad26.COV2.S vaccine versus placebo. The receptor source for this set is a person aged 18-60 years who received the Ad26.COV2.S COVID-19 vaccine or a placebo.

This sequence joins TRBV21-1 and TRBJ2-7; TRBD1 is the table's D call, not checked against the DNA. TRBV21-1 is tagged as a pseudogene. This CDR3 is 22 amino acids long. The CDR3 here is CASSKKERQGAFDNKLSYEQYF. As DNA, the CDR3 is TGTGCCAGCAGCAAAAAAGAACGACAGGGGGCGTTTGATAATAAGCTTTCCTACGAGCAGTACTTC.

The gene calls are TRBV5-1 and TRBJ1-2; D unresolved. CDR3 length: 14 residues. Germline V gene data show CDR1 as SGHRS and CDR2 as YFSETQ. V was shortened by 2 bases and J by 8 bases, with 16 bases between the two germline ends. In DNA form, the CDR3 reads TGCGCCAGCAGCTTCACCCGACGCCGTTCCGGCTACACCTTC. Translated, it gives CASSFTRRRSGYTF.

DNA for the CDR3: TGTGCCAGCAGTTCCGCCGGACAGGGCTATGGCTACACCTTC. This gives the protein CASSSAGQGYGYTF. The V gene is TRBV6-1, the J gene TRBJ1-2; 8 bases map to TRBD1. Germline V gene lookup returns CDR1 MNHNS and CDR2 SASEGT. J was trimmed by 4 bases and V by 5 bases; bases with no gene match: 6. The CDR3 is made up of 14 amino acids.

The CDR3 loop reads CASRGQGGSYEQYF. CDR3 coding DNA: TGTGCCAGCAGAGGACAGGGAGGCTCCTACGAGCAGTACTTC. The V and J genes are TRBV2 and TRBJ2-7; TRBD1 agrees at 8 bases. With V trimmed by 6 bases and J by 0 bases, 4 bases remained unmatched. Germline V CDR1 and CDR2: SNHLY, FYNNEI. The CDR3 extends over 14 amino acids.

The chain couples TRBV7-8 to TRBJ2-1, with 9 bases that match TRBD2. CDR3 length: 14 residues. V lost 5 bases to trimming and J lost 5 bases; unmatched junction nucleotides: 4. Per the germline V gene, CDR1 is SGHVS and CDR2 is FQNEAQ. The CDR3 DNA reads TGTGCCAGCAGCGAGGTAGCGGGGGACAATGAGCAGTTCTTC. Translated, it gives CASSEVAGDNEQFF.

The V gene is TRBV4-3, the J gene TRBJ1-5; TRBD1 is a possible D gene (6 bases). Germline V lookup: CDR1 LGHNA, CDR2 YSLEER. There are 15 residues in the CDR3. Trimming removed 0 bases at V and 5 bases at J, with 11 bases between. The CDR3 DNA is TGCGCCAGCAGCCAAGATACAGGGAGAGATCAGCCCCAGCATTTT. Translation gives CASSQDTGRDQPQHF.

The chain uses TRBV25-1 and TRBJ2-1; 7 bases match TRBD1. The CDR3 consists of 14 residues. The junction had 3 bases not matched to a gene; V was cut back by 7 bases and J by 0 bases. CDR1 and CDR2 from the germline V gene are MGHDK and SYGVNS. The CDR3, as DNA: TGTGCCAGCACCCGGACAGGCTCCTACAATGAGCAGTTCTTC. Protein product: CASTRTGSYNEQFF.

The gene calls are TRBV6-6 and TRBJ2-7; D not certain. The CDR3 runs to 13 residues. Germline V lookup: CDR1 MNHNY, CDR2 SVGAGI (reference sequence). V gave up 7 bases and J gave up 2 bases, with 12 bases separating them. CDR3 amino acids: CASTFDGAYEQYF. The CDR3 DNA reads as TGTGCCAGCACCTTCGACGGAGCCTACGAGCAGTACTTC.

The chain carries TRBV11-3 and TRBJ2-6; possibly TRBD1 or TRBD2 for D (5 bases each). Germline V lookup: CDR1 SGHNT, CDR2 YENEEA. Trimming took off 4 bases at V and 0 bases at J, with 13 bases between the two ends. This CDR3 has 17 residues. Here the CDR3 reads CASSSGTGRSGANVLTF. CDR3 nucleotide sequence: TGTGCCAGCAGCTCTGGGACCGGCCGCTCTGGGGCCAACGTCCTGACTTTC.

This chain connects TRBV7-2 to TRBJ2-3; 8 bases are shared with TRBD2. This CDR3 spans 15 amino acids. Unmatched junction bases numbered 6, after V lost 1 base and J lost 6 bases. Germline CDR1 SGHTA, CDR2 FQGNSA. CDR3 amino acids: CASSLGGGRMDTQYF. The CDR3 region has the DNA TGTGCCAGCAGCTTAGGAGGCGGGAGGATGGATACGCAGTATTTT.

The chain is built from TRBV7-2 and TRBJ2-1, with D possibly matching TRBD2 (5 bases). Germline CDR1 and CDR2: SGHTA and FQGNSA. V dropped 1 base and J dropped 2 bases, with 12 bases sitting between them. The CDR3 runs 16 residues. The CDR3 sequence: CASSLDRAGPYNEQFF. The CDR3 DNA is TGTGCCAGCAGCTTAGATAGGGCGGGCCCCTACAATGAGCAGTTCTTC.

The V gene is TRBV6-2 or TRBV6-3, the J gene TRBJ1-1; 9 positions match TRBD1. The CDR3 is 16 amino acids. The J segment lost 4 bases and the V segment lost 3 bases, leaving 9 bases of the junction unmatched. In germline, CDR1 is MNHEY, CDR2 SVGEGT. This CDR3 reads CASSYRQGQGGTEAFF. As DNA, the CDR3 is TGTGCCAGCAGTTATCGCCAGGGACAGGGCGGCACTGAAGCTTTCTTT.

The V call is TRBV4-3, the J call TRBJ2-7, with D possibly matching TRBD1 (5 bases). Germline V gene lookup returns CDR1 LGHNA and CDR2 YSLEER. The CDR3 loop spans 15 amino acids. V lost 0 bases, J lost 3 bases, and 12 bases lay in between. The CDR3 region is CASSQDTTQGYEQYF. The CDR3 coding sequence is TGCGCCAGCAGCCAAGATACCACCCAGGGCTACGAGCAGTACTTC.

The V gene is TRBV5-6, the J gene TRBJ2-1, with unresolved D. This CDR3 spans 14 amino acids. V was cut by 0 bases and J by 1 base, with 5 bases left in between. Germline loops: CDR1 SGHDT, CDR2 YYEEEE. The CDR3 spells CASSLGASYNEQFF. CDR3 coding DNA: TGTGCCAGCAGCTTGGGGGCGTCCTACAATGAGCAGTTCTTC.

The gene calls are TRBV5-5 and TRBJ1-5, with D possibly TRBD1 on 6 matching bases. The CDR3 runs 15 residues. The V end was cut by 0 bases, the J end by 5 bases, with 12 bases between. Germline V gene lookup returns CDR1 SGHKS and CDR2 YYEKEE (reference sequence). CDR3 sequence reads: CASSLEGQLYQPQHF. The CDR3 DNA is TGTGCCAGCAGCTTGGAGGGACAACTATATCAGCCCCAGCATTTT.

This clone was detected once. The rearrangement uses TRBV13 and TRBJ1-1; TRBD1 might be the D (6 bases). CDR3 length equals 14 residues. The V gene lost 4 bases and the J gene lost 1 base, with 10 bases spanning the gap. Germline CDR1 reads PRHDT; CDR2 reads FYEKMQ (reference sequence). The CDR3: CASSSLDRNTEAFF. Here the CDR3 DNA reads TGTGCCAGCAGCTCCCTGGACAGGAACACTGAAGCTTTCTTT. Complete variable domain (other parts from reference TRBV13 and TRBJ1-1): AAGVIQSPRHLIKEKRETATLKCYPIPRHDTVYWYQQGPGQDPQFLISFYEKMQSDKGSIPDRFSAQQFSDYHSELNMSSLELGDSALYFCASSSLDRNTEAFFGQGTRLTVV.

This clone was seen only once. DNA of the CDR3: TGTGCCAGCAGTTACGGACGCAATCAGCCCCAGCATTTT. It specifies CASSYGRNQPQHF. The chain couples TRBV7-2 to TRBJ1-5; no firm D call. The ends were cut back, 6 bases at V and 2 bases at J, with 8 bases in the middle. Germline assignment: CDR1 SGHTA and CDR2 FQGNSA. The CDR3 sequence is 13 residues long.